This T cell receptor (beta chain) was documented in a study of blood T cell repertoires in COVID-19. About the research overall: T cells, B-cell-depleted T cells, or PBMCs provided the cDNA or gDNA that served as material.

Germline values: CDR1 SGDLS, CDR2 YYNGEE. The CDR3 covers 17 residues. The trim removed 0 bases at V and 0 bases at J, leaving 2 bases unmatched. Original data processing: Reference gene primer amplification gave estimated nucleated cell counts. Sequenced by immunoSEQ multiplex PCR; TCRdb stores in-frame clones only, minus some. That table furnishes V, J and clone size, whereas the DNA furnished D and trimming. The repertoire holds 350,000 to 450,000 clones, with roughly 90% as singletons. The receptor comes from a man in his forties with acute or convalescent COVID-19. The rearrangement joins TRBV9 to TRBJ2-2; 10 bases fit TRBD2. Input material: peripheral blood. This chain's CDR3 is CASSVGLAGANTGELFF. The CDR3 nucleotides read TGTGCCAGCAGCGTAGGGCTAGCGGGGGCGAACACCGGGGAGCTGTTTTTT.